Listed here are 8 T cell receptor beta chains from one sample, sequenced in a study of T cells in Graves' hyperthyroidism and ophthalmopathy. What was amplified from RNA transcripts were TCR beta CDR3 regions. TCR CDR3 regions were first amplified by RT-PCR with HTBI primers. One entry per CDR3 protein, called by TCRdb with MiXCR from the multiplex PCR reads. The profile shows about 250,000 distinct CDR3 sequences, about 15% of them singletons. Sequenced: blood. The receptors were sampled from a woman between 50 and 59 years old with Graves' hyperthyroidism that later progressed to Graves' ophthalmopathy.

In its sample, this clonotype was seen many times. The chain is built from TRBV7-9 and TRBJ1-1; D gene unclear. Germline V gene lookup returns CDR1 SEHNR and CDR2 FQNEAQ (reference sequence). The germline V and J ends were trimmed by 5 bases and 10 bases, with 14 bases remaining between them. CDR3 size: 12 residues. CDR3 protein: CASSLGPRGAFF. The CDR3 nucleotides are TGTGCCAGCAGCCTCGGGCCCCGGGGAGCTTTCTTT.

This clonotype was counted ten times or more. V and J are TRBV5-1 and TRBJ2-7; TRBD1 matches at 7 bases. The CDR3 loop spans 14 amino acids. Trimming took 4 bases from V and 6 from J; bases not matched to a gene: 10. Germline CDR1 reads SGHRS; CDR2 reads YFSETQ. This CDR3 is CASSDKTGLGEQYF. CDR3 DNA sequence: TGCGCCAGCAGCGACAAGACAGGGCTGGGCGAGCAGTACTTC.

At least ten counts were recorded for this clonotype. The V and J genes are TRBV7-2 and TRBJ2-1, with 10 bases fitting TRBD2. CDR1 SGHTA and CDR2 FQGNSA come from the germline V gene. The CDR3 has 16 residues. V gave up 0 bases and J gave up 8 bases; unmatched junction bases: 7. For the CDR3, the DNA is TGTGCCAGCAGCTTAGCGGCTAGCGGGAGAAGCGATGAGCAGTTCTTC. Translating gives CASSLAASGRSDEQFF.

This clonotype was recorded many times. This chain uses TRBV2 with TRBJ2-7; D may be TRBD1 (6 bases). Germline values: CDR1 SNHLY, CDR2 FYNNEI. The ends were cut back, 10 bases at V and 4 bases at J, with 11 bases in the middle. This CDR3 is built from 11 residues. CDR3 nucleotides: TGTGCCACCACAGGGTTTTACGAGCAGTACTTC. Translated, it gives CATTGFYEQYF.

About this clonotype: One junction end does not reproduce the germline sequence, and a read error may be involved. The chain joins TRBV12-3 or TRBV12-4 to TRBJ1-5, with D possibly being TRBD1 (5 bases). The CDR3 has 14 amino acids. CDR3 coding DNA: TGTGCCAGCAGTAGAAGGGGCAGCAATCAGCCCCAGCGTTTT. It is translated as CASSRRGSNQPQRF.

This chain connects TRBV7-9 to TRBJ2-2; 8 bases align to TRBD2. The DNA matches TRBJ2-1 better at its end, which makes the J call doubtful. The CDR3 spans 15 residues. Germline assignment: CDR1 SEHNR and CDR2 FQNEAQ (reference sequence). The CDR3 DNA reads as TGTGCCAGCAGCTTCAGCGGGAGTAACACCGGGGAGCAGTTCTTC. Its translation: CASSFSGSNTGEQFF.

In this sample, this clonotype turned up once. It may be a read error: a sequence one base away is much more abundant. V is TRBV28 and J is TRBJ1-5; D remains unclear. Germline V gives CDR1 MDHEN, CDR2 SYDVKM. CDR3 length: 14 amino acids. CDR3 in DNA: TGTGCCAGCAGCTTAGCGGGGAGCAATCAGCTCCAGCATTTT. This encodes CASSLAGSNQLQHF.

This clonotype was detected ten times or more. The V gene is TRBV20-1, the J gene TRBJ2-1; D is perhaps TRBD1 (6 bases). Deletions cut 5 bases from V and 8 bases from J, with 16 bases between. CDR3 size: 13 residues. The germline V gene has CDR1 DFQATT and CDR2 SNEGSKA (reference sequence). CDR3 in amino acids: CSAPRGRGDEQFF. The CDR3 DNA sequence: TGCAGTGCTCCCAGGGGCAGGGGCGATGAGCAGTTCTTC.